This TCR beta chain was recorded in a study of metastatic and nonmetastatic thyroid tumors. The overall study: Repertoires from blood and tumor or nodule tissue of malignant and benign thyroid patients were compared. Findings and limits, study-wide: The reported finding was significantly higher TCR beta diversity in malignant thyroid tumors relative to benign nodules, in blood and tumor.

Note on this clone: The antigen remains undetermined.

Trimming took 4 bases from V and 5 from J, leaving 18 bases between them. The CDR3 extends over 17 amino acids. Germline V gives CDR1 MDHEN, CDR2 SYDVKM. In the original workflow: In papillary thyroid cancer, a distant-metastasis classifier was built using CDR3 differences across clinicopathological groups. TCRdb re-clonotyped the PCR reads through MiXCR. The V and J calls come from TCRdb's annotation, not from the publication. This sample carries around 8,100 clones, 24% of them seen once, and the ten largest clones take about a sixth. There were no patients who had received any treatment before thyroid surgery.

The J gene is TRBJ1-6, the V gene TRBV28, with a possible D match to TRBD1 (5 bases). Input material: tumor tissue. This sequence originates from a female donor with papillary thyroid cancer or a benign thyroid nodule (not recorded which). Some clones in this sample may be carry-over from other donors' samples. The CDR3 loop reads CASSSTSQGFNNSPLHF. The DNA for the CDR3 is TGTGCCAGCAGTTCCACCAGTCAGGGTTTCAATAATTCACCCCTCCACTTT. Drawing the rest from reference TRBV28 and TRBJ1-6, the complete variable domain is DVKVTQSSRYLVKRTGEKVFLECVQDMDHENMFWYRQDPGLGLRLIYFSYDVKMKEKGDIPEGYSVSREKKERFSLILESASTNQTSMYLCASSSTSQGFNNSPLHFGNGTRLTVT.